This T cell receptor beta chain comes out of a study of blood T cell repertoires in COVID-19. Study information: Italy, Spain and the United States were the sources of the convalescent and acute COVID-19 samples. Nucleic acid was either cDNA or gDNA, and it came from T cells, B-cell-depleted T cells, or PBMCs.

In the original analysis: Using reference gene primer amplification, nucleated cell counts were estimated. TCRdb keeps only in-frame clones here, not all; method: immunoSEQ multiplex PCR. From that table come the V and J calls and clone size; the DNA was used to work out D and trimming. The sample consists of about 140,000 clones, about 86% of them appearing once. This clone was seen only once. Germline loops: CDR1 SGHRS, CDR2 YFSETQ. The V and J ends lost 1 base and 4 bases, in that order; junction bases with no gene match: 10. This CDR3 is 17 amino acids long. This receptor was taken from an older woman with acute or convalescent COVID-19. The rearrangement links TRBV5-1 to TRBJ2-2; 7 nucleotides match TRBD2. Sample: peripheral blood. The CDR3 bases are TGCGCCAGCAGCTTGAAGGCAACTAGCGCTCCCACCGGGGAGCTGTTTTTT. Amino acid sequence: CASSLKATSAPTGELFF.